This TCR beta chain was obtained from a study of T cell responses to AZD1222 COVID-19 vaccine. Trimming shortened V by 5 bases and J by 6 bases, and 16 bases separated the two germline ends. Germline loops: CDR1 LNHDA, CDR2 SQIVND (reference sequence). This CDR3 contains 14 residues. This table comes from immunoSEQ multiplex PCR, and its TCRdb copy is limited to in-frame clones, with some not included. Among about 67,000 clones listed, around 84% were seen once. The rearrangement links TRBV19 to TRBJ1-1, with D perhaps matching TRBD1 (5 bases). This TCR was recovered from an adult in good health. Sequenced material: peripheral blood, taken on day 0 of AZD1222 vaccination. CDR3 amino acids: CASSSSRVFSEAFF. Written as DNA, the CDR3 is TGTGCCAGTAGTTCATCCAGGGTCTTCTCTGAAGCTTTCTTT.